This section outlines one TCR beta chain sequence together with its context. Antigen: not known. This specimen belongs to a study of cytomegalovirus exposure and HLA in healthy donors. As for the study in general: The Caucasian-associated ancestry cluster contained 75% to 85% of the roughly 400 genotyped donors.

This CDR3 is built from 16 residues. Germline V CDR1 and CDR2: KGHSH, LQKENI. J was trimmed by 6 bases and V by 0 bases; bases with no gene match: 8. Every donor was a healthy person donating bone marrow. Findings of the study overall: In a later analysis, TCR beta V- and J-gene trimming was associated with a missense DCLRE1C variant. A classifier reportedly called cytomegalovirus status with high sensitivity and specificity.

In the PCR, 60 Vbeta and 13 Jbeta primers were used. Clones were read by immunoSEQ multiplex PCR, and TCRdb kept only the in-frame ones, dropping some. The sample records about 140,000 clones, 55% to 80% being singletons. V usage is TRBV18 and J usage is TRBJ1-1, with 9 bases identical to TRBD1. The sequenced sample was PBMCs. This TCR derives from a woman aged 40 to 50 in good health and CMV-seronegative. This CDR3 reads CASSPPARQGGSEAFF. The CDR3 DNA is TGTGCCAGCTCACCACCGGCCCGACAGGGGGGTTCTGAAGCTTTCTTT.